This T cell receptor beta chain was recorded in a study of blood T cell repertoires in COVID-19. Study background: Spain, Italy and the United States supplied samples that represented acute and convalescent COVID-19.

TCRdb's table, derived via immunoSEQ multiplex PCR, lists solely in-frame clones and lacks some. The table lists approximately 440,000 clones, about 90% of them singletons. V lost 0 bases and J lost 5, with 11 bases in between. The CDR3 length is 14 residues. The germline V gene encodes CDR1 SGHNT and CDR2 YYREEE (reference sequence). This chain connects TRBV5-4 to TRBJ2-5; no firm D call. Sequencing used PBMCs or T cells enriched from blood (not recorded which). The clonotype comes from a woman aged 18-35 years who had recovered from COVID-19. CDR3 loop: CASSLGVLWETQYF. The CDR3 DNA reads TGTGCCAGCAGCTTGGGCGTTCTTTGGGAGACCCAGTACTTC.